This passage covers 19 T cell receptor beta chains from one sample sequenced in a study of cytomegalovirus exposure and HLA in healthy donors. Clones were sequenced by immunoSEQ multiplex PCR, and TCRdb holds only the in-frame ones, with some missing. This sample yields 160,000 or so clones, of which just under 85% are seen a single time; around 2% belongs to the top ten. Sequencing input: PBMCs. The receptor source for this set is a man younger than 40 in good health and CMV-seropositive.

The CDR3 DNA is TGTGCCAGCAGTTGGGGGACAGGGCGGGACACTGAAGCTTTCTTT. It yields the protein CASSWGTGRDTEAFF. The chain is built from TRBV27 and TRBJ1-1; TRBD1 matches at 9 bases. The CDR3 runs to 15 residues. Unmatched junction bases numbered 6, after V lost 4 bases and J lost 3 bases. The germline gives CDR1 MNHEY, CDR2 SMNVEV (reference sequence).

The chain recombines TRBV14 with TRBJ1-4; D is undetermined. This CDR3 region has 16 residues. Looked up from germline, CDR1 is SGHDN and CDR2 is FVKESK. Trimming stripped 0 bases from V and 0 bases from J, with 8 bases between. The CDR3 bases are TGTGCCAGCAGCCAAGAGGGAGAAGCAACTAATGAAAAACTGTTTTTT. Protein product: CASSQEGEATNEKLFF.

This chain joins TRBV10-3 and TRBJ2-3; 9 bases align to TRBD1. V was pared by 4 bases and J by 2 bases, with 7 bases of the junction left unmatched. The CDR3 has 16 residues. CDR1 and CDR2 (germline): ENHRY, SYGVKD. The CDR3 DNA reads TGTGCCATCAGTGGATACCGGGACAGGGTCACAGATACGCAGTATTTT. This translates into CAISGYRDRVTDTQYF.

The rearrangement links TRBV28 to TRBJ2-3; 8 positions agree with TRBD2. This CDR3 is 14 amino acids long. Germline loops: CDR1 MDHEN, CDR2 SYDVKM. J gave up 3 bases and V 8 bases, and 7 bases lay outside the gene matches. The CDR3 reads CASSHRGGTDTQYF. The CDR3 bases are TGTGCCAGCTCCCATCGGGGGGGTACAGATACGCAGTATTTT.

CDR3 protein: CASSPTSGAYNEQFF. CDR3 sequence (DNA): TGTGCCAGCAGCCCGACTAGCGGGGCCTACAATGAGCAGTTCTTC. The genes are TRBV9 and TRBJ2-1, with 11 bases fitting TRBD2. Unmatched junction bases numbered 2, after V lost 4 bases and J lost 2 bases. The germline CDR1 and CDR2 sequences are SGDLS and YYNGEE. This CDR3 has 15 amino acids. The variable domain in full, with the rest retrieved from reference TRBV9 and TRBJ2-1, is DSGVTQTPKHLITATGQRVTLRCSPRSGDLSVYWYQQSLDQGLQFLIQYYNGEERAKGNILERFSAQQFPDLHSELNLSSLELGDSALYFCASSPTSGAYNEQFFGPGTRLTVL.

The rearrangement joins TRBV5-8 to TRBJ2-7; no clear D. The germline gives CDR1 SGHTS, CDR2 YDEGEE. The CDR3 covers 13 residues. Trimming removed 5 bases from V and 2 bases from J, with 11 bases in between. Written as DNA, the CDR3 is TGTGCCAGCAGAGGTACAGTCGCCTACGAGCAGTACTTC. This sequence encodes CASRGTVAYEQYF.

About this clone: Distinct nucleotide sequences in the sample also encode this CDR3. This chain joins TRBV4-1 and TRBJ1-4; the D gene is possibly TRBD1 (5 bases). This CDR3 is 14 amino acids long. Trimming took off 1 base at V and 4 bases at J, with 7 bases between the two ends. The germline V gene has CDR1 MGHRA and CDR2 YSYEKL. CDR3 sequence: CASSQVQGNEKLFF. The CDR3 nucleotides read TGCGCCAGCAGCCAAGTGCAGGGTAATGAAAAACTGTTTTTT.

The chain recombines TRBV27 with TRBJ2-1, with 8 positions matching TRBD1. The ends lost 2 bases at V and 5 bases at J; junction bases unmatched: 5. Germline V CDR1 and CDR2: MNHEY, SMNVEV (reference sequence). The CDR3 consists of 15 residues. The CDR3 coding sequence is TGTGCCAGCAGTTTACTTGGACAGGGCAACAATGAGCAGTTCTTC. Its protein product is CASSLLGQGNNEQFF.

The CDR3 DNA follows: TGTGCCAGCAGCTCACTGGGCGGGGGTTTCGATGGCTACACCTTC. Translation: CASSSLGGGFDGYTF. The rearrangement links TRBV5-4 to TRBJ1-2, with a tentative D call TRBD1 (5 bases). This CDR3 comprises 15 residues. V was pared by 3 bases and J by 6 bases, with 18 bases between. The germline V gene has CDR1 SGHNT and CDR2 YYREEE (reference sequence).

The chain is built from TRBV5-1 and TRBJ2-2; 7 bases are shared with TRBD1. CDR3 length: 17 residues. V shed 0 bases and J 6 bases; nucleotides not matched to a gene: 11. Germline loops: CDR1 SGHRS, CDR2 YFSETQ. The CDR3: CASSLDARQGYAGELFF. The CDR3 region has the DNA TGCGCCAGCAGCTTGGACGCCCGACAGGGTTACGCCGGGGAGCTGTTTTTT.

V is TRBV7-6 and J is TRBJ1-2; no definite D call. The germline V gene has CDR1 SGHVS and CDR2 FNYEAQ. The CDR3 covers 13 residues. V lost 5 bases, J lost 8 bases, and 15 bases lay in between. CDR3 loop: CASSPQPLDGYTF. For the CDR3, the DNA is TGTGCCAGCAGCCCCCAACCCCTAGACGGCTACACCTTC.

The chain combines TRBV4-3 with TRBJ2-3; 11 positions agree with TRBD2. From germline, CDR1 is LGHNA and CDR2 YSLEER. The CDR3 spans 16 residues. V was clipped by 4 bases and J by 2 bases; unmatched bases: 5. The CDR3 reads CASSLASGGTTDTQYF. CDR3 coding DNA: TGCGCCAGCAGCCTGGCTAGCGGGGGGACCACAGATACGCAGTATTTT.

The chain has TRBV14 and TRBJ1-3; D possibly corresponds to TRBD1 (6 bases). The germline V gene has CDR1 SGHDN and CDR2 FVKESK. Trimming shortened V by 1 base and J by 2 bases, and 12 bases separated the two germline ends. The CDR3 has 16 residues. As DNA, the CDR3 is TGTGCCAGCAGCCAAGTAGGGGGAATAACTGGAAACACCATATATTTT. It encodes CASSQVGGITGNTIYF.

The CDR3 DNA follows: TGTGCCAGCAGCTTCCCAGGGAACTATGGCTACACCTTC. Translated: CASSFPGNYGYTF. The genes are TRBV7-3 and TRBJ1-2; D possibly corresponds to TRBD1 (5 bases). Germline CDR1 is SGHTA and CDR2 is FQGTGA. V was trimmed by 3 bases and J by 2 bases, leaving 7 bases between them. CDR3 length: 13 amino acids.

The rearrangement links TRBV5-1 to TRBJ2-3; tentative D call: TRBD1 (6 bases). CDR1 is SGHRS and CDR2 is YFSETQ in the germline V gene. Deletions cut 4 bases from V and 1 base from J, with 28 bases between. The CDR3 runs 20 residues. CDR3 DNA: TGCGCCAGCAGCCTCAACTTGCGTGGGGGCCGAGTCAGGGGCACAGATACGCAGTATTTT. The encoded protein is CASSLNLRGGRVRGTDTQYF.

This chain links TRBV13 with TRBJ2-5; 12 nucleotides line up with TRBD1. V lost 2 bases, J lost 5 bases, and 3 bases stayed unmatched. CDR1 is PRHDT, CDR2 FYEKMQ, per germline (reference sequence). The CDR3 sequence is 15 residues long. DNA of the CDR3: TGTGCCAGCAGCTTATCGGGACAGGGGGCTGAGACCCAGTACTTC. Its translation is CASSLSGQGAETQYF.

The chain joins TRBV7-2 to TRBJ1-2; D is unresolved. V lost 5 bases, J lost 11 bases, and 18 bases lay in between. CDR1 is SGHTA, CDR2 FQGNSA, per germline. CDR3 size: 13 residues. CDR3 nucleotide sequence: TGTGCCAGCAGCCCCACCCCCCGGGTTGGTTACACCTTC. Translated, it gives CASSPTPRVGYTF.

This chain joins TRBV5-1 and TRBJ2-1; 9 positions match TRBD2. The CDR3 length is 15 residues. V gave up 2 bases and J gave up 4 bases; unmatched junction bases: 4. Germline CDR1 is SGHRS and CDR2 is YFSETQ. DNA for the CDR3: TGCGCCAGCAGCTTTGGCGGGGGGGCGTACAATGAGCAGTTCTTC. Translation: CASSFGGGAYNEQFF.

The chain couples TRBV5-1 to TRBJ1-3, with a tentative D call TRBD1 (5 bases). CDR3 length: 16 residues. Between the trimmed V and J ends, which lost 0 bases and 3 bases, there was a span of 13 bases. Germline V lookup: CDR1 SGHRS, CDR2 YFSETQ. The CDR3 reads CASSLVSPGFGNTIYF. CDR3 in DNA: TGCGCCAGCAGCTTGGTGTCTCCAGGGTTTGGAAACACCATATATTTT.